The 20 T cell receptor beta chains given below trace back to one sample, sequenced in a study of blood T cells in healthy people across ages. The authors ran a second PCR of roughly 6 to 12 cycles using a sample-barcoded 5' primer and a J-beta primer mix. TCRdb redid the calling of the 5' RACE reads with MiXCR, one entry per CDR3 protein. Among 500,000 to 700,000 distinct CDR3 sequences listed, about 28% were seen once. Sequencing was carried out using blood. These receptors were collected from a woman aged 80 or older in good health.

This clonotype came up a few times. This rearrangement joins TRBV5-1 to TRBJ2-3, with D uncertain. CDR1 is SGHRS and CDR2 is YFSETQ in the germline V gene. This CDR3 has 17 residues. The V gene lost 0 bases and the J gene lost 1 base, with 15 bases spanning the gap. This CDR3 is CASSLERRVDGTDTQYF. CDR3 coding DNA: TGCGCCAGCAGCTTGGAAAGACGGGTGGATGGCACAGATACGCAGTATTTT.

This clonotype has more than one count but fewer than ten. The chain recombines TRBV24-1 with TRBJ2-5; perhaps TRBD1 as D (6 bases). Germline CDR1 reads KGHDR; CDR2 reads SFDVKD. V gave up 3 bases and J gave up 12 bases, with 13 bases separating them. This CDR3 comprises 12 residues. The CDR3 here is CATSDGTSYKYF. DNA of the CDR3: TGTGCCACCAGTGATGGGACATCGTACAAGTACTTC.

This clonotype was found a few times. The V and J genes are TRBV4-2 and TRBJ1-3, with D unresolved. The CDR3 has 16 residues. Looked up from germline, CDR1 is LGHNA and CDR2 is YNFKEQ. Trimming stripped 4 bases from V and 0 bases from J, with 13 bases between. CDR3 DNA sequence: TGTGCCAGCAGCCCCCTCGTGGGAGGCTCTGGAAACACCATATATTTT. Amino acid sequence: CASSPLVGGSGNTIYF.

The chain recombines TRBV7-8 with TRBJ1-1; D might be TRBD1 (6 bases). The length of the CDR3 is 18 residues. V was clipped by 4 bases and J by 4 bases, with 25 bases between them. Germline lookup yields CDR1 SGHVS and CDR2 FQNEAQ. The CDR3 loop reads CASSYGTQGPPSSTEAFF. Written as DNA, the CDR3 is TGTGCCAGCAGCTACGGGACTCAGGGGCCCCCTAGTTCCACTGAAGCTTTCTTT.

This clonotype was counted ten times or more. V is TRBV28 and J is TRBJ1-2; D is ambiguous. V was shortened by 5 bases and J by 4 bases, with 14 bases between the two germline ends. The CDR3 loop spans 14 amino acids. Per germline, CDR1 MDHEN and CDR2 SYDVKM. This CDR3 is CASSPPSGLYGYTF. The CDR3 DNA is TGTGCCAGCAGTCCGCCCTCAGGACTCTATGGCTACACCTTC.

This clonotype was counted at least ten times. The V and J genes are TRBV5-1 and TRBJ2-3; D gene unclear. Germline lookup yields CDR1 SGHRS and CDR2 YFSETQ. The V gene lost 2 bases and the J gene lost 3 bases, with 16 bases spanning the gap. The CDR3 contains 16 residues. CDR3 sequence reads: CASSFGAATGTDTQYF. CDR3 DNA sequence: TGCGCCAGCAGCTTTGGAGCAGCCACGGGTACAGATACGCAGTATTTT.

On this clonotype itself: Mismatch with germline at one junction end may stem from a read error. The chain joins TRBV6-2 or TRBV6-3 to TRBJ2-7; TRBD2 matches 8 bases. The CDR3 extends over 15 amino acids. Germline V gene lookup returns CDR1 MNHEY and CDR2 SVGEGT. CDR3 sequence reads: CAGSRGGRSYNEQYF. Here the CDR3 DNA reads TGTGCCGGCAGTCGGGGGGGCCGTTCCTACAATGAGCAGTACTTC.

This clonotype was recorded at least ten times. V and J are TRBV7-3 and TRBJ1-2; D is possibly TRBD1 (5 bases). Germline-derived CDR1 and CDR2 are SGHTA and FQGTGA. This CDR3 is 14 amino acids long. Between the trimmed V and J ends, which lost 0 bases and 6 bases, there was a span of 11 bases. CDR3 amino acids: CASSLTGAGNGYTF. In nucleotides, the CDR3 is TGTGCCAGCAGCTTAACCGGGGCTGGTAATGGCTACACCTTC.

In this sample, this clonotype turned up once. The chain is built from TRBV27 and TRBJ2-5, with a tentative D call TRBD2 (6 bases). The CDR3 contains 14 residues. V was cut by 5 bases and J by 4 bases, with 14 bases left in between. From germline, CDR1 is MNHEY and CDR2 SMNVEV (reference sequence). The CDR3 DNA is TGTGCCAGCAGTCACCAGGGAGGAGTAGAGACCCAGTACTTC. Translated, it gives CASSHQGGVETQYF.

The chain has TRBV7-9 and TRBJ1-2, with 8 bases identical to TRBD1. V trimming: 3 bases; J trimming: 12 bases; junction bases outside the gene matches: 15. The germline V gene has CDR1 SEHNR and CDR2 FQNEAQ (reference sequence). The CDR3 has 15 residues. Here the CDR3 reads CASSFYSTQDRDNTF. The CDR3 DNA is TGTGCCAGCAGCTTCTACTCTACGCAGGACAGGGACAACACCTTC. The full variable domain, rest sourced from reference TRBV7-9 and TRBJ1-2, is DTGVSQNPRHKITKRGQNVTFRCDPISEHNRLYWYRQTLGQGPEFLTYFQNEAQLEKSRLLSDRFSAERPKGSFSTLEIQRTEQGDSAMYLCASSFYSTQDRDNTFGSGTRLTVV.

As concerns this clonotype: A read error is possible here, since a much larger clone lies one base away. The V and J genes are TRBV7-9 and TRBJ2-7; perhaps D is TRBD1 or TRBD2 (5 bases each). The germline V and J ends were trimmed by 5 bases and 3 bases, with 17 bases remaining between them. From germline, CDR1 is SEHNR and CDR2 FQNEAQ (reference sequence). The CDR3 sequence is 15 residues long. CDR3: CASSVGRDLIYEQYF. Here the CDR3 DNA reads TGTGCCAGCAGCGTTGGCAGGGACCTTATCTACGAGCAGTACTTC.

There are a few counts of this clonotype. The V call is TRBV5-1, the J call TRBJ1-4, with D possibly matching TRBD1 (5 bases). Germline values: CDR1 SGHRS, CDR2 YFSETQ. V was shortened by 0 bases and J by 13 bases, with 16 bases between the two germline ends. This CDR3 has 14 residues. CDR3 amino acids: CASSLGGSPVGLFF. CDR3 bases: TGCGCCAGCAGCTTGGGGGGCTCCCCCGTCGGACTGTTTTTT.

This clonotype appeared many times. The chain carries TRBV6-2 or TRBV6-3 and TRBJ2-5, with 7 bases aligning to TRBD2. V dropped 4 bases and J dropped 5; count of bases not matched to a gene: 4. In germline, CDR1 is MNHEY, CDR2 SVGEGT. The CDR3 sequence is 13 residues long. The CDR3 bases are TGTGCCAGCAGTTTAAACGGGGGGGAGACCCAGTACTTC. Protein: CASSLNGGETQYF.

The V gene is TRBV4-2, the J gene TRBJ1-1; no reliable D call. The CDR3 has 15 amino acids. Trimming removed 4 bases from V and 1 base from J, with 13 bases in between. Per germline, CDR1 LGHNA and CDR2 YNFKEQ. CDR3 residues: CASSPVGRTNTEAFF. For the CDR3, the DNA is TGTGCCAGCAGCCCTGTCGGGCGGACGAACACTGAAGCTTTCTTT.

This clonotype was seen a handful of times. Relative to the germline gene, one junction end is altered; a read error may explain this. The V gene is TRBV5-4, the J gene TRBJ2-7, with D maybe TRBD1 (6 bases). Germline V gene data show CDR1 as SGHNT and CDR2 as YYREEE (reference sequence). The CDR3 consists of 15 residues. In DNA, the CDR3 is TGTGCTAGCAGCCAGCCCGGGACAAGTCGCTACGGGCAGTACTTC. This translates into CASSQPGTSRYGQYF. The whole variable domain, remainder taken from reference TRBV5-4 and TRBJ2-7, is ETGVTQSPTHLIKTRGQQVTLRCSSQSGHNTVSWYQQALGQGPQFIFQYYREEENGRGNFPPRFSGLQFPNYSSELNVNALELDDSALYLCASSQPGTSRYGQYFGPGTRLTVT.

V gene TRBV5-1 combines with J gene TRBJ1-6; D remains ambiguous. Germline CDR1 is SGHRS and CDR2 is YFSETQ. Deletions cut 4 bases from V and 0 bases from J, with 11 bases between. The CDR3 contains 16 residues. The CDR3 DNA reads TGCGCCAGCAGCCAGGACGGAGACTCCTATAATTCACCCCTCCACTTT. Its protein product is CASSQDGDSYNSPLHF.

For this clonotype: A much larger clone sits a single nucleotide away, making a read error possible. The rearrangement links TRBV14 to TRBJ2-5, with D unresolved. There are 17 residues in the CDR3. Germline V CDR1 and CDR2: SGHDN, FVKESK. V lost 1 base and J 1 base, leaving 16 bases between the germline ends. Here the CDR3 reads CASSQVRSQVSQETQYF. The CDR3 nucleotides are TGTGCCAGCAGCCAAGTGCGGTCGCAGGTAAGCCAAGAGACCCAGTACTTC.

Regarding this clonotype: A read error is possible here, since a much larger clone lies one base away. This chain connects TRBV2 to TRBJ1-2, with TRBD1 matching over 9 bases. J gave up 12 bases and V 1 base, and 9 bases lay outside the gene matches. The CDR3 is made up of 14 amino acids. Germline loops: CDR1 SNHLY, CDR2 FYNNEI. CDR3 bases: TGTGCCAGCAGTGAAGGGGACAGGGAGTACGGCCACACCTTC. This translates into CASSEGDREYGHTF. The full variable domain, its missing parts supplied by reference TRBV2 and TRBJ1-2, is EPEVTQTPSHQVTQMGQEVILRCVPISNHLYFYWYRQILGQKVEFLVSFYNNEISEKSEIFDDQFSVERPDGSNFTLKIRSTKLEDSAMYFCASSEGDREYGHTFGSGTRLTVV.

J is TRBJ1-1 and V is TRBV6-6; 7 bases are shared with TRBD1. The CDR3 has 13 amino acids. Germline CDR1 and CDR2: MNHNY and SVGAGI (reference sequence). Unmatched junction bases numbered 4, after V lost 7 bases and J lost 2 bases. CDR3 sequence (DNA): TGTGCCAGCACCGGGACAGCCAACACTGAAGCTTTCTTT. Translation: CASTGTANTEAFF.

The V gene is TRBV5-6, the J gene TRBJ2-7, with TRBD1 as a possible D gene (6 bases). Germline V gene sequence: CDR1 SGHDT, CDR2 YYEEEE. V was pared by 5 bases and J by 7 bases, with 22 bases between. This CDR3 comprises 15 residues. CDR3: CASSGGRRVVYEQYF. In DNA, the CDR3 is TGTGCCAGCAGTGGGGGCAGGCGTGTCGTTTATGAGCAGTACTTC.